The following is a T cell receptor beta chain sequence with its context. Its specificity is unknown. The sample belongs to a study of T cells in narcolepsy. At the level of the study: Donors had narcolepsy type 1 or type 2, or were healthy controls.

Trimming at V came to 4 bases and at J to 0 bases, leaving 8 bases not matched to a gene. Germline V gene data show CDR1 as MNHNS and CDR2 as SASEGT. This CDR3 region has 16 residues. Notes on the study in general: Reportedly, autoreactive clonotypes were serially detected in patients' blood but not controls'.

The table came from immunoSEQ multiplex PCR; TCRdb's copy has only in-frame clones and leaves some out. This sample has 26,000 or so clones, with around nine tenths found just once. The sample comprised CD45RA- memory CD4+ T cells from PBMCs. V is TRBV6-1 and J is TRBJ2-7; 8 bases match TRBD1. This sequence was found in a human donor with narcolepsy. This CDR3 reads CASSATGTGFSYEQYF. The CDR3 bases are TGTGCCAGCAGTGCTACCGGGACAGGATTCTCCTACGAGCAGTACTTC.